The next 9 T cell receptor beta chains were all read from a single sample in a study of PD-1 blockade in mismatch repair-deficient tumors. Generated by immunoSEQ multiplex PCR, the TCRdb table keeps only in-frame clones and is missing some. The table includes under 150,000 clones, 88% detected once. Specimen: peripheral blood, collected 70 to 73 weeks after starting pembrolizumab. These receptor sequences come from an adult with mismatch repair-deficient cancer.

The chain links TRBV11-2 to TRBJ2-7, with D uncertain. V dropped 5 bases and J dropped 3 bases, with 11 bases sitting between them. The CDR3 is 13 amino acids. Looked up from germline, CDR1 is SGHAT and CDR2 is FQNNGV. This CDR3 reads CASSPPSNYEQYF. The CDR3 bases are TGTGCCAGCAGCCCGCCGTCAAACTACGAGCAGTACTTC. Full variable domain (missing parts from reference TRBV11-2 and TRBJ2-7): EAGVAQSPRYKIIEKRQSVAFWCNPISGHATLYWYQQILGQGPKLLIQFQNNGVVDDSQLPKDRFSAERLKGVDSTLKIQPAKLEDSAVYLCASSPPSNYEQYFGPGTRLTVT.

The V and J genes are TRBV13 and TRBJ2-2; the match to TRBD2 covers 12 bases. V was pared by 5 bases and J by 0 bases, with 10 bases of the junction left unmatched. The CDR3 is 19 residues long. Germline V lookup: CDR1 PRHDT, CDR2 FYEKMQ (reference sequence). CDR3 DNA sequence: TGTGCCAGCAGCCCGGGGCTAGCGGGAGGGCCGGCGAACACCGGGGAGCTGTTTTTT. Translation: CASSPGLAGGPANTGELFF. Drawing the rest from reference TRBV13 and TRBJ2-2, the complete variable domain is AAGVIQSPRHLIKEKRETATLKCYPIPRHDTVYWYQQGPGQDPQFLISFYEKMQSDKGSIPDRFSAQQFSDYHSELNMSSLELGDSALYFCASSPGLAGGPANTGELFFGEGSRLTVL.

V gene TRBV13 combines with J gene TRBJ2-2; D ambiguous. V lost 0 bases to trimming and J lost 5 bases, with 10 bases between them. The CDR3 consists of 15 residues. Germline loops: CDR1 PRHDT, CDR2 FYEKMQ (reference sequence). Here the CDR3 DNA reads TGTGCCAGCAGCTTAGGAGGGATTGTGACCGGGGAGCTGTTTTTT. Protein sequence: CASSLGGIVTGELFF.

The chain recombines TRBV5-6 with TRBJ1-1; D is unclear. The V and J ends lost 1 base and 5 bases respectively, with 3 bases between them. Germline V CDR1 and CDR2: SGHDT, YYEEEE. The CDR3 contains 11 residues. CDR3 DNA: TGTGCCAGCAGCTTGACAACTGAAGCTTTCTTT. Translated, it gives CASSLTTEAFF.

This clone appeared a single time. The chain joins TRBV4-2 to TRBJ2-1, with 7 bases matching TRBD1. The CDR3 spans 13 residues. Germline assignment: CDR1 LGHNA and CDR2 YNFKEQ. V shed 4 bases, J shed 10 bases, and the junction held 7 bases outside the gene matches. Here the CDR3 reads CASSLTGVGEQFF. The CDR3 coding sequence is TGTGCCAGCAGCCTAACAGGGGTAGGAGAGCAGTTCTTC.

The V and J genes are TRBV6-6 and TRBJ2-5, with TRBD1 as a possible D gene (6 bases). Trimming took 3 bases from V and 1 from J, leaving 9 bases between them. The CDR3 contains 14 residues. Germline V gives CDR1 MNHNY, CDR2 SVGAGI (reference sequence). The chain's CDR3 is CASSYGTRQETQYF. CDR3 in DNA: TGTGCCAGCAGTTATGGGACACGCCAAGAGACCCAGTACTTC.

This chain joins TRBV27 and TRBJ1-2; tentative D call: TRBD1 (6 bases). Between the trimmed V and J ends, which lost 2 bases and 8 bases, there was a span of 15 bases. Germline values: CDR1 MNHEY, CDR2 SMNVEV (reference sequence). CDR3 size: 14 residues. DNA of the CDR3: TGTGCCAGCAGTTTAGGGGGCGCAGGGAAAGGCTACACCTTC. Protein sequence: CASSLGGAGKGYTF.

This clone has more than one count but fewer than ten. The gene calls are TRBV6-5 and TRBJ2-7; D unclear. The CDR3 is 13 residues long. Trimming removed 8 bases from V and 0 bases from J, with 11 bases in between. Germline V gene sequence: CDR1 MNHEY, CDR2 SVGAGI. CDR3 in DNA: TGTGCCAGCCGCGCACAGCCCTCCTACGAGCAGTACTTC. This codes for CASRAQPSYEQYF.

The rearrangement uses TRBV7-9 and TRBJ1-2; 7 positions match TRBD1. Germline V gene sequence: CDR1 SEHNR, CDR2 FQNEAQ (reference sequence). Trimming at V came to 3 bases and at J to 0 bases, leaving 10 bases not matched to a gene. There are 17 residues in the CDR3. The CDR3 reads CASSLGLRDSPNYGYTF. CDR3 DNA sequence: TGTGCCAGCAGCTTGGGCCTCCGGGACAGCCCTAACTATGGCTACACCTTC. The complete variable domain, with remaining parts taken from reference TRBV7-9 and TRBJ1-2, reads DTGVSQNPRHKITKRGQNVTFRCDPISEHNRLYWYRQTLGQGPEFLTYFQNEAQLEKSRLLSDRFSAERPKGSFSTLEIQRTEQGDSAMYLCASSLGLRDSPNYGYTFGSGTRLTVV.